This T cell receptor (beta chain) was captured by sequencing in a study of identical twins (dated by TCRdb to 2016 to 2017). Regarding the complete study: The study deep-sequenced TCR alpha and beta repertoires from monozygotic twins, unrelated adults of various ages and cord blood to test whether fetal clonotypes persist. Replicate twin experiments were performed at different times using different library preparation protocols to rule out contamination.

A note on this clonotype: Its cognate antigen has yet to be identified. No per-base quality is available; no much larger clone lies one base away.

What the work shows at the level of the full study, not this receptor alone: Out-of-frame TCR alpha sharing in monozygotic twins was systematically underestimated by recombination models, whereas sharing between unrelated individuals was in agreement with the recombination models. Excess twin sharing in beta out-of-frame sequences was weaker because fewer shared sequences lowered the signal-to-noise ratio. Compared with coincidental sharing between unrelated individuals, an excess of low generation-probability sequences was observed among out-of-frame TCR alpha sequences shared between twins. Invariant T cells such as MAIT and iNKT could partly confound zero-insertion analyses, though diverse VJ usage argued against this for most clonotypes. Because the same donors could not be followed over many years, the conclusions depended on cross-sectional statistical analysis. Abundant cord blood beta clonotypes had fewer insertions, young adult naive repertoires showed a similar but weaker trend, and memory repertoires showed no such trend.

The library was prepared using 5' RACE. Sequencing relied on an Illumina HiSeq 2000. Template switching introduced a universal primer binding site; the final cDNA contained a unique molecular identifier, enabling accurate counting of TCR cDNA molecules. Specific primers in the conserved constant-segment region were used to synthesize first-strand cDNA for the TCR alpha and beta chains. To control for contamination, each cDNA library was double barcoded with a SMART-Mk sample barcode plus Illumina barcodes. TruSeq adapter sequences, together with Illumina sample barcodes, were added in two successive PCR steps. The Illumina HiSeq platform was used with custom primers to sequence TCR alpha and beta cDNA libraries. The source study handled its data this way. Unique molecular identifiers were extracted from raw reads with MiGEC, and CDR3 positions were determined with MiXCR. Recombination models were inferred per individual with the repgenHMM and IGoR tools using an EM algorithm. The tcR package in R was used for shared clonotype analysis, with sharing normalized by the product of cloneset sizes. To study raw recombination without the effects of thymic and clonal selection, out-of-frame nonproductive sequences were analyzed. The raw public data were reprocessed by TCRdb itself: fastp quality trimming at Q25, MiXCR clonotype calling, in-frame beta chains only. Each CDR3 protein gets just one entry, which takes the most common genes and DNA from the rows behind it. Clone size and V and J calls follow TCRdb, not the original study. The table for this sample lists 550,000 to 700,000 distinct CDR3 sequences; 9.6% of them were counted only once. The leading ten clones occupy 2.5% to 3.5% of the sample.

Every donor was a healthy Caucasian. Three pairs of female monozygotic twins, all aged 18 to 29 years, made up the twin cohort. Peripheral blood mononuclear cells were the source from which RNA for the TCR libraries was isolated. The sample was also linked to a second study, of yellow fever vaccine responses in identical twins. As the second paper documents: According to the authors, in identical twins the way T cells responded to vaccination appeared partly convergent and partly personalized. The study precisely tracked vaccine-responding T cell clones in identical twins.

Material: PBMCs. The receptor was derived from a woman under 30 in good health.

The sequenced DNA is TGTGCCATCAGTGATTCCTCAGGGAGCACTGAAGCTTTCTTT. This is translated as CAISDSSGSTEAFF. The V and J segments used are TRBV10-3 and TRBJ1-1; matching of 5 bases hints at TRBD1 as the D gene. From cysteine to phenylalanine, the CDR3 is 14 amino acids long. Of the read, only the CDR3 DNA is kept; its 42 bases are in frame from base 1. CDR1 and CDR2, per the germline V gene, are ENHRY and SYGVKD. V is pared back by 3 bases and J by 4 bases, with 12 bases lying between the germline termini.